These 18 T cell receptor beta chains share one sample of origin, sequenced in a study of Ad26.COV2.S vaccination and SARS-CoV-2 variants. The data were produced by immunoSEQ multiplex PCR, yet TCRdb's version contains in-frame clones alone and is incomplete. This table holds over 130,000 clones, 86% found once. Sequencing was performed on peripheral blood, taken after recovery from COVID-19. All receptors come from a human donor who had recovered from COVID-19.

J is TRBJ1-4 and V is TRBV30; D ambiguous. The length of the CDR3 is 13 residues. CDR1 and CDR2 (germline): GTSNPN, SVGIG (reference sequence). The germline V and J ends were trimmed by 2 bases and 5 bases, with 9 bases remaining between them. CDR3 sequence (DNA): TGTGCCTGGAGTTTAGTGGGGAATGAAAAACTGTTTTTT. Translating it yields CAWSLVGNEKLFF.

With respect to this clone: In the same sample, other DNA sequences code for this CDR3. V gene TRBV20-1 combines with J gene TRBJ2-5; 7 nucleotides line up with TRBD1. The CDR3 spans 11 residues. V shed 6 bases and J 5 bases; nucleotides not matched to a gene: 3. CDR1 DFQATT and CDR2 SNEGSKA come from the germline V gene (reference sequence). In DNA form, the CDR3 reads TGCAGTGCGAGGGGGCGGGAGACCCAGTACTTC. This codes for CSARGRETQYF.

Written as DNA, the CDR3 is TGTGCCAGCAGTTACCCCTCCGGACCCTACGAGCAGTACTTC. Its translation: CASSYPSGPYEQYF. The gene calls are TRBV6-2 or TRBV6-3 and TRBJ2-7, with unresolved D. V was clipped by 2 bases and J by 2 bases, with 10 bases between them. CDR3 length: 14 amino acids. Germline CDR1 MNHEY, CDR2 SVGEGT.

The rearrangement uses TRBV2 and TRBJ1-5, with D possibly being TRBD1 (5 bases). Deletions cut 4 bases from V and 2 bases from J, with 9 bases between. The CDR3 runs to 14 residues. Per germline, CDR1 SNHLY and CDR2 FYNNEI. CDR3 sequence: CASSGGNRNQPQHF. The CDR3, as DNA: TGTGCCAGCAGTGGGGGGAATCGCAATCAGCCCCAGCATTTT.

The V and J genes are TRBV18 and TRBJ1-2; 7 bases are shared with TRBD1. Germline V lookup: CDR1 KGHSH, CDR2 LQKENI. The V segment lost 3 bases and the J segment 6 bases; nucleotides outside the gene matches: 16. The CDR3 has 17 residues. CDR3 protein: CASSPIRGQPSFDGYTF. The CDR3 DNA is TGTGCCAGCTCACCGATTAGGGGACAGCCATCGTTTGATGGCTACACCTTC.

The chain recombines TRBV25-1 with TRBJ1-2; D not certain. This CDR3 region has 12 residues. The V end lost 6 bases, the J end lost 0 bases, and 5 bases lay between the germline ends. The germline CDR1 and CDR2 sequences are MGHDK and SYGVNS. CDR3 sequence: CASSHPNYGYTF. In DNA form, the CDR3 reads TGTGCCAGCAGCCACCCTAACTATGGCTACACCTTC.

This clone came up once. The rearrangement joins TRBV28 to TRBJ1-5; D unresolved. V was clipped by 4 bases and J by 5 bases, with 12 bases between them. Germline V gene lookup returns CDR1 MDHEN and CDR2 SYDVKM. The CDR3 loop spans 14 amino acids. Here the CDR3 reads CASSSGGRDQPQHF. The CDR3 region has the DNA TGTGCCAGCAGTTCCGGTGGGCGAGATCAGCCCCAGCATTTT.

The CDR3 nucleotides are TGTGCCAGCAGCTTAGGGGCTAGCGGGGGGACAGATACGCAGTATTTT. Translation: CASSLGASGGTDTQYF. This rearrangement joins TRBV11-2 to TRBJ2-3; 11 positions match TRBD2. Germline-derived CDR1 and CDR2 are SGHAT and FQNNGV. This CDR3 has 16 residues. V trimming: 1 base; J trimming: 3 bases; junction bases outside the gene matches: 3.

This clone was seen a single time. V and J are TRBV2 and TRBJ1-6, with 7 bases aligning to TRBD1. The trim removed 11 bases at V and 7 bases at J, leaving 8 bases unmatched. This CDR3 has 13 amino acids. Germline V gene lookup returns CDR1 SNHLY and CDR2 FYNNEI. CDR3 nucleotide sequence: TGTGCCGCACAGGGGTTAGGAAATTCACCCCTCCACTTT. The encoded protein is CAAQGLGNSPLHF.

This chain links TRBV19 with TRBJ2-1; TRBD1 or TRBD2 may be the D gene (6 bases each). Per the germline V gene, CDR1 is LNHDA and CDR2 is SQIVND (reference sequence). Between the trimmed V and J ends, which lost 10 bases and 0 bases, there was a span of 16 bases. The CDR3 is 15 amino acids. The CDR3 loop reads CATTRGHSSYNEQFF. The CDR3 nucleotides read TGTGCCACCACCCGGGGGCATAGCTCCTACAATGAGCAGTTCTTC.

The V and J genes are TRBV30 and TRBJ1-1; unclear D gene. The CDR3 runs to 11 residues. Germline CDR1 and CDR2: GTSNPN and SVGIG (reference sequence). Trimming removed 4 bases from V and 5 bases from J, with 8 bases in between. This CDR3 reads CAWTSGTEAFF. DNA of the CDR3: TGTGCCTGGACCTCGGGTACTGAAGCTTTCTTT.

J is TRBJ2-2 and V is TRBV6-6, with D uncertain. The CDR3 has 13 amino acids. V dropped 3 bases and J dropped 7 bases, with 9 bases sitting between them. Germline V gives CDR1 MNHNY, CDR2 SVGAGI (reference sequence). This chain's CDR3 is CASSYFGVGELFF. The CDR3 DNA follows: TGTGCCAGCAGTTATTTTGGGGTCGGGGAGCTGTTTTTT.

Only one count was recorded for this clone. The V and J genes are TRBV5-1 and TRBJ1-1; D uncertain. Per germline, CDR1 SGHRS and CDR2 YFSETQ. Trimming took off 4 bases at V and 1 base at J, with 11 bases between the two ends. The CDR3 has 14 residues. CDR3 sequence: CASSPAGPNTEAFF. In DNA, the CDR3 is TGCGCCAGCAGCCCGGCGGGTCCGAACACTGAAGCTTTCTTT.

J is TRBJ1-1 and V is TRBV27; 7 bases are shared with TRBD1. This CDR3 spans 15 amino acids. The germline V gene has CDR1 MNHEY and CDR2 SMNVEV (reference sequence). Unmatched junction bases numbered 5, after V lost 4 bases and J lost 0 bases. CDR3 nucleotides: TGTGCCAGCAGTTCAGCCGGGACAGTGAACACTGAAGCTTTCTTT. It codes for CASSSAGTVNTEAFF.

The chain recombines TRBV6-6 with TRBJ1-2, with D unresolved. Trimming removed 3 bases from V and 4 bases from J, with 15 bases in between. CDR1 is MNHNY, CDR2 SVGAGI, per germline (reference sequence). This CDR3 is 15 amino acids long. Here the CDR3 reads CASSYKGGGTYGYTF. CDR3 DNA sequence: TGTGCCAGCAGTTATAAGGGCGGAGGCACCTATGGCTACACCTTC.

This sequence joins TRBV11-2 and TRBJ2-7; 7 bases fit TRBD2. J gave up 7 bases and V 3 bases, and 3 bases lay outside the gene matches. Germline V gene lookup returns CDR1 SGHAT and CDR2 FQNNGV. The CDR3 has 12 amino acids. The CDR3 sequence is CASSFRAGEQYF. The CDR3 bases are TGTGCCAGCAGCTTTAGAGCGGGGGAGCAGTACTTC. The whole variable domain, remainder taken from reference TRBV11-2 and TRBJ2-7, is EAGVAQSPRYKIIEKRQSVAFWCNPISGHATLYWYQQILGQGPKLLIQFQNNGVVDDSQLPKDRFSAERLKGVDSTLKIQPAKLEDSAVYLCASSFRAGEQYFGPGTRLTVT.

The chain employs TRBV20-1 and TRBJ1-2, with a possible D match to TRBD1 (5 bases). Trimming cost V 0 bases and J 7 bases, with 6 bases left between them. Per the germline V gene, CDR1 is DFQATT and CDR2 is SNEGSKA (reference sequence). There are 11 residues in the CDR3. This CDR3 is CSARDGAGYTF. The CDR3 bases are TGCAGTGCTAGAGACGGGGCTGGCTACACCTTC.

The chain combines TRBV6-5 with TRBJ1-4, with TRBD1 matching 8 bases. This CDR3 spans 13 amino acids. Trimming took 5 bases from V and 10 from J; bases not matched to a gene: 6. CDR1 is MNHEY, CDR2 SVGAGI, per germline. The CDR3 region has the DNA TGTGCCAGCAGTAAACCGGGACAGGCAAAACTGTTTTTT. It translates to CASSKPGQAKLFF.